The 17 T cell receptor beta chains listed next were all sequenced from one sample in a study of molecular identifiers for immune sequencing clone quantification (dated by TCRdb to 2016 to 2019). Preparation of the library involved PCR. The reads were generated on an Illumina HiSeq 4000. Clones were called with MiXCR by TCRdb after fastp trimmed the public reads at Q25, and only in-frame beta chains were retained. CDR3 protein sequences are deduplicated, and each keeps its most common genes and DNA. In all, the sample holds just under 650,000 distinct CDR3 sequences, and 15% to 20% of those were seen once. About 0.9% of the sample goes to the ten largest clones. Sequenced input: naive CD8+ T cells from blood, with Jurkat cell RNA spiked in. The cell subset or site tag for this specimen amounts to: FACS-sorted CD8+CD4-CCR7+CD45RA+ naive T cells. The receptor set was obtained from a human donor in good health. Some libraries in this study had Jurkat cell RNA spiked in.

This clonotype came up many times. The chain couples TRBV5-5 to TRBJ1-5; D call uncertain. Germline CDR1 and CDR2: SGHKS and YYEKEE (reference sequence). This CDR3 spans 15 amino acids. The ends were cut back, 0 bases at V and 1 base at J, with 8 bases in the middle. CDR3 nucleotide sequence: TGTGCCAGCAGCTTGGTGGCAGAGAGCAATCAGCCCCAGCATTTT. This translates into CASSLVAESNQPQHF.

This clonotype was observed many times. V is TRBV7-9 and J is TRBJ2-2, with 8 bases matching TRBD2. V was clipped by 2 bases and J by 0 bases; unmatched bases: 2. The length of the CDR3 is 16 residues. The germline V gene has CDR1 SEHNR and CDR2 FQNEAQ (reference sequence). CDR3 sequence (DNA): TGTGCCAGCAGCTTAACTAGCGGCGCGAACACCGGGGAGCTGTTTTTT. It translates to CASSLTSGANTGELFF. The variable domain in full, completed from reference TRBV7-9 and TRBJ2-2, reads DTGVSQNPRHKITKRGQNVTFRCDPISEHNRLYWYRQTLGQGPEFLTYFQNEAQLEKSRLLSDRFSAERPKGSFSTLEIQRTEQGDSAMYLCASSLTSGANTGELFFGEGSRLTVL.

CDR3 nucleotide sequence: TGTGCCAGCAGCTTCTCCTTAGGGACAGGGGCACAATGGGGTGAGCAGTTCTTC. Its protein is CASSFSLGTGAQWGEQFF. The V call is TRBV11-2, the J call TRBJ2-1, with TRBD1 identical over 10 bases. This CDR3 region has 18 residues. CDR1 is SGHAT and CDR2 is FQNNGV in the germline V gene. The junction had 17 bases not matched to a gene; V was cut back by 3 bases and J by 9 bases. Filled out from reference TRBV11-2 and TRBJ2-1, the complete variable domain reads EAGVAQSPRYKIIEKRQSVAFWCNPISGHATLYWYQQILGQGPKLLIQFQNNGVVDDSQLPKDRFSAERLKGVDSTLKIQPAKLEDSAVYLCASSFSLGTGAQWGEQFFGPGTRLTVL.

This clonotype has at least ten counts. The chain employs TRBV2 and TRBJ2-7, with D possibly being TRBD1 (7 bases). The V gene's germline CDR1 is SNHLY and CDR2 FYNNEI. The CDR3 covers 15 residues. The V gene lost 4 bases and the J gene lost 3 bases, with 16 bases spanning the gap. This CDR3 reads CASSAVRQGGYEQYF. CDR3 bases: TGTGCCAGCAGTGCGGTCAGGCAGGGGGGCTACGAGCAGTACTTC.

This clonotype has a count of ten or more. The gene calls are TRBV5-5 and TRBJ2-7; 9 nucleotides align to TRBD2. The CDR3 has 14 amino acids. Germline loops: CDR1 SGHKS, CDR2 YYEKEE (reference sequence). The V and J ends lost 3 bases and 5 bases, in that order; junction bases with no gene match: 6. The CDR3: CASSWLAGPDEQYF. The CDR3 coding sequence is TGTGCCAGCAGCTGGCTAGCGGGGCCCGACGAGCAGTACTTC.

This clonotype has a count of ten or more. V and J are TRBV4-2 and TRBJ2-3, with unresolved D. This CDR3 spans 18 amino acids. Trimming cost V 1 base and J 0 bases, with 17 bases left between them. Germline lookup yields CDR1 LGHNA and CDR2 YNFKEQ. CDR3: CASSQVELDRLSTDTQYF. The CDR3 bases are TGTGCCAGCAGCCAAGTAGAATTAGACCGCCTAAGCACAGATACGCAGTATTTT.

This clonotype has at least ten counts. The CDR3 spells CASSYWGSGANVLTF. CDR3 in DNA: TGTGCCAGCAGCTACTGGGGCTCTGGGGCCAACGTCCTGACTTTC. The chain combines TRBV5-6 with TRBJ2-6; D is ambiguous. CDR1 is SGHDT, CDR2 YYEEEE, per germline. Trimming cost V 3 bases and J 0 bases, with 7 bases left between them. The CDR3 loop spans 15 amino acids.

The chain links TRBV7-9 to TRBJ2-7; D possibly matches TRBD1 or TRBD2 (5 bases each). CDR1 is SEHNR and CDR2 is FQNEAQ in the germline V gene (reference sequence). The CDR3 sequence is 16 residues long. Trimming removed 1 base at V and 0 bases at J, with 13 bases between. Here the CDR3 DNA reads TGTGCCAGCAGCTTAGTACGGGGACGCAGCTCCTACGAGCAGTACTTC. This sequence encodes CASSLVRGRSSYEQYF.

This clonotype showed up many times. The J gene is TRBJ1-3, the V gene TRBV12-3 or TRBV12-4; D gene unclear. The V gene lost 6 bases and the J gene lost 0 bases, with 9 bases spanning the gap. This CDR3 has 14 amino acids. The CDR3 nucleotides are TGTGCCAGCAGCTTGGGCAGCTCTGGAAACACCATATATTTT. Its translation is CASSLGSSGNTIYF.

A word on this clonotype: At one of its ends the junction is not consistent with the germline gene, which may arise from a read error. The rearrangement links TRBV11-2 to TRBJ2-1; 10 nucleotides match TRBD2. The CDR3 is made up of 16 amino acids. Germline V gene sequence: CDR1 SGHAT, CDR2 FQNNGV. CDR3 loop: CAGSLESGGVYNEQFF. DNA of the CDR3: TGTGCCGGCAGCTTAGAAAGCGGGGGGGTTTACAATGAGCAGTTCTTC.

This clonotype has just a few counts. The chain is built from TRBV20-1 and TRBJ1-2, with TRBD1 matching 8 bases. Germline V gene sequence: CDR1 DFQATT, CDR2 SNEGSKA (reference sequence). The V and J ends lost 5 bases and 6 bases, in that order; junction bases with no gene match: 8. The CDR3 runs 13 residues. CDR3 in DNA: TGCAGTGCTTTGCCGACAGGGGATGATGGCTACACCTTC. It yields the protein CSALPTGDDGYTF.

The chain combines TRBV27 with TRBJ1-1; the D is unclear. The V end lost 5 bases, the J end lost 4 bases, and 11 bases lay between the germline ends. The length of the CDR3 is 13 residues. Looked up from germline, CDR1 is MNHEY and CDR2 is SMNVEV (reference sequence). The CDR3 spells CASSRGSRTEAFF. DNA for the CDR3: TGTGCCAGCAGTCGGGGTTCTCGCACTGAAGCTTTCTTT.

This clonotype appeared a few times. This rearrangement joins TRBV20-1 to TRBJ2-7; unclear D gene. V lost 3 bases, J lost 4 bases, and 13 bases lay in between. The CDR3 totals 13 residues. The germline V gene has CDR1 DFQATT and CDR2 SNEGSKA (reference sequence). The CDR3 sequence: CSARGTRYYEQYF. CDR3 DNA: TGCAGTGCTAGGGGTACACGGTATTACGAGCAGTACTTC.

This clonotype showed up many times. The CDR3 loop is CASSEKTREDSGANVLTF. For the CDR3, the DNA is TGTGCCAGCAGCGAGAAAACTAGGGAAGACTCTGGGGCCAACGTCCTGACTTTC. This chain connects TRBV21-1 to TRBJ2-6; the table calls TRBD2, which could not be checked here. TRBV21-1 is given as a pseudogene. The CDR3 contains 18 residues.

The rearrangement uses TRBV4-3 and TRBJ2-7, with a tentative D call TRBD2 (6 bases). Germline V gene data show CDR1 as LGHNA and CDR2 as YSLEER. CDR3 length: 15 residues. The germline V and J ends were trimmed by 3 bases and 2 bases, with 14 bases remaining between them. The CDR3, as DNA: TGCGCCAGCAGCCATCGGGACTCACCGACCTACGAGCAGTACTTC. This codes for CASSHRDSPTYEQYF.

This clonotype showed up many times. CDR3 region: CASSDERAPPYEQYF. The CDR3 region has the DNA TGTGCCAGCAGCGATGAGCGGGCCCCTCCCTACGAGCAGTACTTC. The chain is built from TRBV5-6 and TRBJ2-7; D may be TRBD2 (6 bases). V was clipped by 4 bases and J by 2 bases, with 16 bases between them. CDR3 length: 15 residues. In germline, CDR1 is SGHDT, CDR2 YYEEEE. The entire variable domain, with the rest obtained from reference TRBV5-6 and TRBJ2-7, is as follows: DAGVTQSPTHLIKTRGQQVTLRCSPKSGHDTVSWYQQALGQGPQFIFQYYEEEERQRGNFPDRFSGHQFPNYSSELNVNALLLGDSALYLCASSDERAPPYEQYFGPGTRLTVT.

This chain connects TRBV15 to TRBJ2-3; 9 nucleotides match TRBD2. The CDR3 is made up of 18 amino acids. Germline V lookup: CDR1 LNHNV, CDR2 YYDKDF (reference sequence). V gave up 0 bases and J gave up 3 bases; unmatched junction bases: 10. The CDR3 nucleotides are TGTGCCACCAGCAGAGAGGGTAGCGGGAGAGTGGGGACAGATACGCAGTATTTT. It codes for CATSREGSGRVGTDTQYF.